This T cell receptor beta chain was sequenced during a study of blood T cell repertoires in COVID-19 (dated by TCRdb to between 2020 and 2021). Turning to the overall study: Samples from collaborators originated in the United States, Italy and Spain and spanned both the acute and convalescent phases of COVID-19. The material from the prospective study consisted of cDNA or gDNA derived from T cells, B-cell-depleted T cells, or PBMCs. Subjects who had been exposed to COVID-19, were actively infected with it, or had recovered from it provided the deeply sampled blood TCRbeta repertoires that made up the dataset. The repertoires were released in a freely available public database meant as a resource for research on the immune response to SARS-CoV-2. The samples were drawn from two sources: the first 160 participants of the ongoing ImmuneRACE study, and 950 to 1,500 subjects contributed by 6 global collaborators. The sample metadata nearly always contained a de-identified subject ID, COVID-19 status, age in years and sex. HLA class I and class II types, where available, came from metadata supplied by the sample provider rather than from assay-based typing. General findings and caveats noted by the study authors: Clinical and demographic metadata were provided uncurated, with the amount varying by source and participant.

TCRbeta CDR3 regions were amplified from genomic DNA using the immunoSEQ Assay, a bias-controlled multiplex PCR. As for the original processing: The number of nucleated cells in each sample was estimated by amplification of reference gene primers within the assay. To quantify the absolute abundance of each unique TCRbeta CDR3 rearrangement, sequence reads were collapsed and filtered. For each sample, productive Simpson clonality was calculated as the square root of Simpson's diversity index over productive rearrangements. Held by TCRdb, this immuneACCESS table contains in-frame sequences only and omits some clones. Under half of the omission traces to an unresolved V gene where checked; the cause of the rest is unknown. The V and J calls and clone size come from that table; D and trimming were worked out from the DNA. The sample table holds 150,000 to 200,000 clones, of which about nine tenths were seen once. Of the sample, about 20% is held by the ten largest clones.

As encoded in the germline V gene, CDR1 is SQVTM while CDR2 is ANQGSEA. The germline ends are 12 bases apart after V is trimmed by 5 bases and J by 4 bases. CDR3 length: 12 amino acids, cysteine to phenylalanine. Here the CDR3 DNA is all that survives: 36 bases in frame from base 1. On this clone itself: The antigen it recognizes is unknown. The record has no base qualities; no much larger clone is one base away.

Each collaborating institution followed its own protocols to collect whole blood in K2EDTA tubes. Collaborator samples were shipped for TCRbeta analysis as frozen whole blood, isolated PBMCs, or DNA extracted from either sample type. This sequence was found in a man between 65 and 85 years old with active or convalescent COVID-19. The chain couples TRBV29-1 to TRBJ2-7; TRBD2 could be the D gene, as 6 bases match. The sequenced material came from peripheral blood. In nucleotides, the sequence is TGCAGCGTTAGCAACGGGAGATACGAGCAGTACTTC. Its protein reads: CSVSNGRYEQYF.